This TCR beta chain is drawn from a study of cytomegalovirus exposure and HLA in healthy donors. In the study overall: Ancestry clustering placed 70% to 90% of over 300 genotyped donors in the Caucasian-associated cluster.

Study-wide points: Clonal expansion was found to be greater in HLA-associated TCR beta chains than in equally common others in a later analysis. TCR beta sequences reportedly predicted most subjects' HLA-A and HLA-B alleles accurately.

Regarding this clone: Its antigen remains unidentified. The DNA is omitted, as the CDR3 cannot be located on it reliably, and the CDR3 follows TCRdb's listing.

CDR1 is MDHEN, CDR2 SYDVKM, per germline. The CDR3 has 14 amino acids, counting both end residues. It was with 60 Vbeta and 13 Jbeta primers that the PCR ran. The protocol was immunoSEQ multiplex PCR, while the TCRdb copy is restricted to in-frame clones and leaves out a portion. The table includes about 180,000 clones, about 78% detected once. The rearrangement uses TRBV28 and TRBJ2-7; TRBD1 is taken as the D call from the table, unchecked against the DNA. The sequence was collected from a man aged 55 to 70 in good health and CMV-seronegative. Sequenced material: PBMCs. The CDR3 is CASSSSDRPYEQYF.